This TCR beta chain stems from a study of cytomegalovirus exposure and HLA in healthy donors. Both 60 Vbeta primers and 13 Jbeta primers went into the PCR. Sequencing used immunoSEQ multiplex PCR; TCRdb keeps in-frame clones, though not all of them. The sample has some 85,000 clones; over 65% are singletons. This CDR3 comprises 14 residues. Per germline, CDR1 SGHNT and CDR2 YYREEE (reference sequence). V gave up 4 bases and J gave up 5 bases; unmatched junction bases: 5. This clone has only a few counts. The sequencing sample was made of PBMCs. The TCR comes from a woman in her 40s in good health and CMV-seropositive. This rearrangement joins TRBV5-4 to TRBJ1-1; 10 nucleotides match TRBD1. CDR3 sequence reads: CASSGDRGKTEAFF. The CDR3 nucleotides are TGTGCCAGCAGCGGGGACAGGGGTAAGACTGAAGCTTTCTTT.